This TCR beta chain was captured in a study of post-analysis software for immune sequencing data. Unique molecular identifiers were carried by the TCR beta cDNA libraries. TCRdb reprocessed the PCR reads via MiXCR and lists one record per CDR3 protein. The sample comprises about 680,000 distinct CDR3 sequences, approximately 60% of which are singletons, and approximately 10% rests with the top ten. The specimen was blood. This TCR was sampled from a girl under 10 years old with multiple sclerosis.

CDR3 amino acids: CSALKRTGANNSPLHF. The CDR3 nucleotides are TGCAGTGCTCTTAAAAGGACAGGGGCAAATAATTCACCCCTCCACTTT. The V gene is TRBV20-1, the J gene TRBJ1-6, with 9 nucleotides matching TRBD1. Looked up from germline, CDR1 is DFQATT and CDR2 is SNEGSKA (reference sequence). The CDR3 spans 16 residues. J lost 5 bases, V lost 5 bases, and 10 bases had no gene match.